Included here is one T cell receptor beta chain sequence, with context. The antigen it recognizes is unknown. The input lacks base qualities; no much larger clone sits a single base away. The sample belongs to a study of blood T cell repertoires in COVID-19 (dated by TCRdb to about 2020). About the study as a whole: The collaborator samples originated in the United States, Italy and Spain and spanned the acute and convalescent phases of COVID-19. The prospective study material was composed of cDNA or gDNA derived from T cells, B-cell-depleted T cells, or PBMCs. Subjects who had been exposed to COVID-19, were actively infected with it, or had recovered from it provided the deeply sampled blood TCRbeta repertoires that made up the dataset. The repertoires were released in a freely available public database meant as a resource for research on the immune response to SARS-CoV-2. Samples were obtained from the ongoing ImmuneRACE study (first 160 participants) and from approximately 1,200 subjects provided by 6 global collaborators. A de-identified subject ID, COVID-19 status, age in years and sex were almost always included in the sample metadata. HLA class I and class II types, where available, came from metadata supplied by the sample provider rather than from assay-based typing. General study outcomes and caveats: The amount of clinical and demographic metadata varied by source and participant and was provided uncurated.

TCRbeta CDR3 regions were amplified from genomic DNA by means of the immunoSEQ Assay, a bias-controlled multiplex PCR. In the paper's pipeline: Nucleated cell counts per sample were estimated from amplification of reference gene primers within the assay. To quantify the absolute abundance of each unique TCRbeta CDR3 rearrangement, sequence reads were collapsed and filtered. For each sample, productive Simpson clonality was calculated as the square root of Simpson's diversity index over productive rearrangements. As stored in TCRdb, this immuneACCESS dataset retains in-frame rearrangements with V and J assigned. A fraction of the clones does not appear; measured against another copy, unresolved V genes explain less than half of the discrepancy, and the remainder lacks a known reason. V and J calls plus clone size are reproduced from that table; the DNA served to infer D and trimming. The sample table records tens of thousands of clones; about 89% of these occur just once. Around 5% of the sample is held by the ten biggest clonotypes.

The CDR3 measures 15 amino acids from cysteine to phenylalanine. Only the CDR3 region is kept as DNA, spanning 45 bases read in frame from base 1. Relative to germline, V is missing 2 bases and J is missing 0 bases, with 4 bases of the junction outside any gene match. The germline V gene provides CDR1 SGHDT and CDR2 YYEEEE. Each collaborating institution followed its own protocols to collect whole blood in K2EDTA tubes. For TCRbeta analysis, collaborators shipped samples as frozen whole blood, isolated PBMCs, or DNA extracted from either of those sample types. The rearranged segments are TRBV5-6 and TRBJ2-7; 8 central bases correspond to TRBD2. Sequencing used peripheral blood. The TCR was taken from a man aged 50-60 years with active COVID-19. The CDR3 region: CASSFLGLGSYEQYF. The DNA sequence is as follows: TGTGCCAGCAGCTTCTTGGGACTAGGCTCCTACGAGCAGTACTTC.